Presented here are 3 T cell receptor beta chains from one specimen sequenced in a study of T-cell memory formation after mild COVID-19. TCRdb re-called the 5' RACE reads with MiXCR, one entry per CDR3 protein. The sample lists 250,000 to 350,000 distinct CDR3 sequences; roughly 15% were seen once. The material sequenced was PBMCs or a T cell subset sorted from them (not recorded which). These receptors were taken from a man younger than 35 who had mild COVID-19 (a few samples of this study predate the infection). Cell type and time point are not known.

This clonotype was observed many times. The genes are TRBV5-1 and TRBJ1-6; no clear D. CDR3 length equals 16 residues. CDR1 and CDR2 from the germline V gene are SGHRS and YFSETQ. V shed 5 bases and J shed 0 bases, with 12 bases lying between them. This CDR3 is CASRPTLGSYNSPLHF. The CDR3 nucleotides are TGCGCCAGCAGACCAACGCTAGGCTCCTATAATTCACCCCTCCACTTT.

This clonotype was counted only a few times. J is TRBJ1-3 and V is TRBV6-5; a weak D match, TRBD1 (5 bases). The CDR3 has 15 residues. Germline CDR1 reads MNHEY; CDR2 reads SVGAGI. Trimming took 2 bases from V and 2 from J, leaving 10 bases between them. This chain's CDR3 is CASSYGAFPGNTIYF. The CDR3, as DNA: TGTGCCAGCAGTTACGGGGCGTTCCCTGGAAACACCATATATTTT.

This clonotype came up a few times. The gene calls are TRBV7-9 and TRBJ1-6, with TRBD1 matching 7 bases. CDR1 is SEHNR, CDR2 FQNEAQ, per germline (reference sequence). The junction had 8 bases not matched to a gene; V was cut back by 7 bases and J by 8 bases. The CDR3 loop spans 14 amino acids. The CDR3 here is CASTAGQEYSPLHF. The CDR3 DNA is TGTGCCAGCACCGCCGGACAGGAGTATTCACCCCTCCACTTT. Variable domain in full (rest from reference TRBV7-9 and TRBJ1-6): DTGVSQNPRHKITKRGQNVTFRCDPISEHNRLYWYRQTLGQGPEFLTYFQNEAQLEKSRLLSDRFSAERPKGSFSTLEIQRTEQGDSAMYLCASTAGQEYSPLHFGNGTRLTVT.